This T cell receptor beta chain was profiled in a study of neurological immune-mediated disorders (dated by TCRdb to between 2018 and 2020). As for the study more broadly: The study compared peripheral blood TCR-beta repertoires of HTLV-I-associated myelopathy (HAM/TSP) patients, multiple sclerosis patients and healthy controls using UMI-based sequencing. The approximately 100 TCR-beta libraries included longitudinal samples, technical triplicates and paired sorted CD4+ and CD8+ T-cell subsets alongside PBMC samples. Longitudinal HAM/TSP and healthy donors were sampled at 3 time-points each (about 3-40 month intervals). Of the roughly 68 subjects in the cohort, some 15 were HAM/TSP patients, some 34 were multiple sclerosis patients, and approximately 20 were healthy controls.

This clonotype was picked up many times. Its antigen specificity is not known. Per-nucleotide qualities are absent, and no much larger clonotype sits a single base away. What the time point label conveys for this sample: longitudinal time-point 1 (baseline). Unsorted PBMC libraries were generated from 2 million PBMCs stored in RNAlater at -80 °C until RNA extraction. Peripheral blood was subjected to Ficoll-Hypaque density gradient centrifugation to isolate PBMCs, which were then cryopreserved in liquid nitrogen. General conclusions and limits of the study: The highest TCR clonal expansion was observed in HAM/TSP patients, whereas the lowest was observed in MS patients, even when compared with healthy controls. No identical CDR3 amino acid sequences were shared among expanded clones across subjects, suggesting private TCR-beta repertoires in all groups.

To synthesize cDNA, template-switch 5'RACE was performed with a primer carrying a 10-nucleotide random unique molecular identifier so that each TCR transcript was tagged. Every sequencing run yielded over 170 million TCR-beta sequences covering 15-18 subjects. The RNeasy kit was used to extract total RNA. The KAPA Real-time Library Amplification kit was used to amplify TCR-beta VDJ regions with primers for the TCR constant region and the 5'RACE anchor. Sample indexes and Illumina adaptors were added in a first PCR, and a second PCR then increased library yield. After purification with Ampure beads, the TCR product of roughly 650 bp was size-selected on a 2% E-gel SizeSelection system. Before pooling, libraries had their quality checked on a Bioanalyzer, their concentration measured with Qubit, and their quantity determined with the Kapa Library Quantification kit. An Illumina HiSeq 2500 sequenced the libraries paired-end 2 x 150 bp. To increase sequence diversity, roughly 24-31% phiX was spiked into each library pool. From the authors' description of their analysis: Quality-filtered reads were processed with the UMI-based MiGEC pipeline, and over 80% of raw TCR sequences were removed by the MiGEC pipeline during error correction. VDJ genes were aligned to IMGT germline references, and clonotypes were defined by unique CDR3 amino acid sequence plus V-J genes. Clonal expansion, Shannon diversity and CDR3 relatedness were evaluated with VDJtools (CalcPairwiseDistances, ClusterSamples), while phylogenetic trees were built in CLCbio workbench. Clones with at least 8 unique UMIs were defined as expanded, with this threshold being based on coefficient-of-variation modelling across technical triplicates. TCRdb trimmed public reads at Q25 via fastp, called clones via MiXCR and kept in-frame beta chains. Under each unique CDR3 protein, matching rows form one entry showing the most common genes and DNA. TCRdb, rather than the study authors, made the V and J calls. For this sample there are some 54,000 distinct CDR3 sequences; roughly a tenth appear just once. The biggest ten clones account for 6.5% to 8% of the sample.

This TCR was recovered from a male donor with HTLV-1-associated myelopathy (HAM/TSP). Sequenced: PBMCs.

The nucleotide sequence is TGTGCCAGCAGCCTGGGACAGGGCCGTGGCTACACCTTC. Its translation reads: CASSLGQGRGYTF. Rearrangement joined TRBV9 to TRBJ1-2; 9 central bases correspond to TRBD1. The germline V gene yields SGDLS for CDR1 and YYNGEE for CDR2. Trimmed from V: 4 bases; trimmed from J: 7 bases; junction bases lacking a gene match: 5. From the cysteine up to the phenylalanine, the CDR3 has a length of 13 residues. The CDR3 DNA has 39 bases and is translated from base 1.